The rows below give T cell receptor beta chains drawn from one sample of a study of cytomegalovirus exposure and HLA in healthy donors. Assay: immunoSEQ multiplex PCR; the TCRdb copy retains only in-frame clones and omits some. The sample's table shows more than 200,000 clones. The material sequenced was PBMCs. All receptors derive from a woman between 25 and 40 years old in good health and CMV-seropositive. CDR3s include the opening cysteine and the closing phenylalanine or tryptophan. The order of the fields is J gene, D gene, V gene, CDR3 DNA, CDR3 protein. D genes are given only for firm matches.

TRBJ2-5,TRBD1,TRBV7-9,TGTGCCAGCAGCTTTTGGACAGGTGGGGAAGAGACCCAGTACTTC,CASSFWTGGEETQYF
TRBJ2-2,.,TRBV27,TGTGCCAGCAGTGTAAGTCGAGGGAGCCCTTCCGGGGAGCTGTTTTTT,CASSVSRGSPSGELFF
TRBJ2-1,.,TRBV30,TGTGCCTGGAGCCCCTGGACCGGACAGAATGAGCAGTTCTTC,CAWSPWTGQNEQFF
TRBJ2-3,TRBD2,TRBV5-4,TGTGCCAGCAGCATGGGGACTAGCGGGAGGGATGCGCAGTATTTT,CASSMGTSGRDAQYF
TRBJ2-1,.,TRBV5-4,TGTGCCAGCAGCCAGACAGAGGCGAATGAGCAGTTCTTC,CASSQTEANEQFF
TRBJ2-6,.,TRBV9,TGTGCCAGCAGCGCCGGACACGGTTCGGGGGCCAACGTCCTGACTTTC,CASSAGHGSGANVLTF
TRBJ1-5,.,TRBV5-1,TGCGCCAGCAGCCCGGGAATTTATAGCAATCAGCCCCAGCATTTT,CASSPGIYSNQPQHF
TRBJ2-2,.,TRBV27,TGTGCCAGCACCGCACAGGGACGGCCAAACACCGGGGAGCTGTTTTTT,CASTAQGRPNTGELFF
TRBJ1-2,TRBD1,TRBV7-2,TGTGCCAGCAGCTCCCGGGACAGGGTTGTCAACTATGGCTACACCTTC,CASSSRDRVVNYGYTF
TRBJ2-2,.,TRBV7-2,TGTGCCAGCAGCCCTGGGGCACTCGGAAACACCGGGGAGCTGTTTTTT,CASSPGALGNTGELFF
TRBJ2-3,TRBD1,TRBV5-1,TGCGCCAGCAGCCCCCGACAGGGAAGCACAGATACGCAGTATTTT,CASSPRQGSTDTQYF
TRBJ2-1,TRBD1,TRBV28,TGTGCCAGCAGGCCGGGACAGCTTAACAACAATGAGCAGTTCTTC,CASRPGQLNNNEQFF
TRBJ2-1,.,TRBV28,TGTGCCAGCAGTTTAGACTTCCGAACGTTCTTC,CASSLDFRTFF
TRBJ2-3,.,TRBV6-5,TGTGCCAGCAGTTACTTGCGGGGCGCAGGCACAGATACGCAGTATTTT,CASSYLRGAGTDTQYF
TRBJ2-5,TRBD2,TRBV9,TGTGCCAGCAGCGTTGGCGGGAGTCAAGAGACCCAGTACTTC,CASSVGGSQETQYF
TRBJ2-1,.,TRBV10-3,TGTGTCAGCAGGACGTCGGGGAGCTCCTACAATGAGCAGTTCTTC,CVSRTSGSSYNEQFF
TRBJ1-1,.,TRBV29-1,TGCAGCGTTTCCGACTGGAACACTGAAGCTTTCTTT,CSVSDWNTEAFF
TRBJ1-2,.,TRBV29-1,TGCAGCGTTGCGGAGGTGATCGGTAACTATGGCTACACCTTC,CSVAEVIGNYGYTF
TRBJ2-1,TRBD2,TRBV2,TGTGCCAGCAGTGAAGGGACTAGCGGCTACAATAAGCAGTTCTTC,CASSEGTSGYNKQFF
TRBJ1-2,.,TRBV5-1,TGCGCCAGCAGCTTGGGAACTCTTAATGGCTACACCTTC,CASSLGTLNGYTF
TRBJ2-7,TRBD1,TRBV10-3,TGTGCCATCAGTGAGCCGGGACAGGGAGCCTACGAGCAGTACTTC,CAISEPGQGAYEQYF
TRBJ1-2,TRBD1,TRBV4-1,TGCGCCAGCAGCCAACCGGGACAGGGAAAGAGTGGCTACACCTTC,CASSQPGQGKSGYTF
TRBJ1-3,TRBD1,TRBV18,TGTGCCAGCTCACCCGGACAGGGGGAAAACACCATATATTTT,CASSPGQGENTIYF
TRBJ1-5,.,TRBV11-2,TGTGCCAGCAGCCTAGGGAGCGGGCCCCAGCATTTT,CASSLGSGPQHF
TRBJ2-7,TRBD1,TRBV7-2,TGTGCCAGCAGCCGTTCGGCAGGGACAGTCTCCTACGAGCAGTACTTC,CASSRSAGTVSYEQYF
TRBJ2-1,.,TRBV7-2,TGTGCCAGCATAAAGACTAGTCCCGGATTTGAGCAGTTCTTC,CASIKTSPGFEQFF
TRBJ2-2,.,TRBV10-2,TGCGCCAGCAGTGTTACATCGAACACCGGGGAGCTGTTTTTT,CASSVTSNTGELFF
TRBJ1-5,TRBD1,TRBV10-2,TGCGCCAGCGGAGGACAGGGAGATCAGCCCCAGCATTTT,CASGGQGDQPQHF
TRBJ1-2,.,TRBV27,TGTGCCAGCACCCCCCGGCGGCGGGAGGGGAAAAACTATGGCTACACCTTC,CASTPRRREGKNYGYTF
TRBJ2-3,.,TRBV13,TGTGCCAGCAGCTGGTCCCCGGTGGCTAGCCGCACAGATACGCAGTATTTT,CASSWSPVASRTDTQYF
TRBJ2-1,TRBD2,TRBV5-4,TGTGCCAGCAGCTGGGGGGGGTTACAGTTCTTC,CASSWGGLQFF
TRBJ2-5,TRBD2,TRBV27,TGTGCCAGCAGTTTACAAGGCGGGAGGTCACCGACCCAGTACTTC,CASSLQGGRSPTQYF
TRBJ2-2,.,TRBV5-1,TGCGCCAGCAGCGCTACCGACATAGCCGGGGAGCTGTTTTTT,CASSATDIAGELFF
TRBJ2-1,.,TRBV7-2,TGTGCCAGCAGGAGGGTGGTTGGGAATGAGCAGTTCTTC,CASRRVVGNEQFF
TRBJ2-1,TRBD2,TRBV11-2,TGTGCCAGCAGCTCCATTAGCGGGAAGGCGGGCAATGAGCAGTTCTTC,CASSSISGKAGNEQFF
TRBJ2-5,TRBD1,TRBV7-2,TGTGCCAGCAGCTTAGGCCCCGGACAGGGTCAAGAGACCCAGTACTTC,CASSLGPGQGQETQYF
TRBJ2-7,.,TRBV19,TGTGCCAGTAGTGATTTTCAGTCACCCTACGAGCAGTACTTC,CASSDFQSPYEQYF
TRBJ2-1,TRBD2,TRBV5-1,TGCGCCAGCACTCAAGCGGGAGGTTCCAATGAGCAGTTCTTC,CASTQAGGSNEQFF
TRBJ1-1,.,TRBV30,TGTGCCTGGAGTAGAGCAGAGGGAACTGAAGCTTTCTTT,CAWSRAEGTEAFF
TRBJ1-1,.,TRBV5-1,TGCGCCAGCAGCTTTAAGGGGTCTGGCGACACTGAAGCTTTCTTT,CASSFKGSGDTEAFF
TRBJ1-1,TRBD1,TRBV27,TGTGCCAGCAGTTTAGGGGACAGGGGGCCGTACACTGAAGCTTTCTTT,CASSLGDRGPYTEAFF
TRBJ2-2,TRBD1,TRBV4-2,TGTGCCAGCAGCCAAGAACCCTTCCGGACAGGGATCACCGGGGAGCTGTTTTTT,CASSQEPFRTGITGELFF
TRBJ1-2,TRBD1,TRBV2,TGTGCCAGCAGTGAATTGGGTACGGGACAGAAGTACTATGGCTACACCTTC,CASSELGTGQKYYGYTF
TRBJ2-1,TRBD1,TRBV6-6,TGTGCCAGCAGTGCTACAGTGACAGGGGGCTACAATGAGCAGTTCTTC,CASSATVTGGYNEQFF
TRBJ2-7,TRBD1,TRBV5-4,TGTGCCAGCAGCTTGAGACCAGGGGGCATCCACGAGCAGTACTTC,CASSLRPGGIHEQYF